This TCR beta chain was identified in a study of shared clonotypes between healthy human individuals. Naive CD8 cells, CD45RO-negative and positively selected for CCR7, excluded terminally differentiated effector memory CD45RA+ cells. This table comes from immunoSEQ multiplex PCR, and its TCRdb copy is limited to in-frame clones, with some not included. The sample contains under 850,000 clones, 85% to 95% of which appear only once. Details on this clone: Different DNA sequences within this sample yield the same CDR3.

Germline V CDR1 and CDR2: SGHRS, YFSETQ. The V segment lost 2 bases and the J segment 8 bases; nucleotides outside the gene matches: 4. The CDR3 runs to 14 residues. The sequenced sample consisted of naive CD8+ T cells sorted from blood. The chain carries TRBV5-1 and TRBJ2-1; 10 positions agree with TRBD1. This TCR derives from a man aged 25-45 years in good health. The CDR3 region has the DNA TGCGCCAGCAGCTTAGGACAGGGGGTGGATGAGCAGTTCTTC. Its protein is CASSLGQGVDEQFF.